The present entry profiles one T cell receptor beta chain with its context. These data come from a study of patients and donors after allogeneic stem cell transplantation. TCRdb independently ran MiXCR on the RT-PCR reads; one entry per CDR3 protein. The top ten hold 60% to 80% of the sample, which has tens of thousands of distinct CDR3 sequences, over 25% seen once. The sequence came from a human donor who was either an allogeneic HSCT recipient or a stem cell or donor lymphocyte infusion donor (not recorded which). It is not recorded whose cells these are; they may come from a transplant donor. Sequenced material: blood, either unsorted or a sorted T cell fraction (not recorded which).

CDR3 loop: CSVEGHSDEAFF. The CDR3 DNA is TGCAGCGTTGAAGGTCACAGTGATGAAGCTTTCTTT. This chain connects TRBV29-1 to TRBJ1-1; D remains ambiguous. This CDR3 region has 12 residues. V dropped 1 base and J dropped 7 bases, with 10 bases sitting between them. Germline CDR1 and CDR2: SQVTM and ANQGSEA.